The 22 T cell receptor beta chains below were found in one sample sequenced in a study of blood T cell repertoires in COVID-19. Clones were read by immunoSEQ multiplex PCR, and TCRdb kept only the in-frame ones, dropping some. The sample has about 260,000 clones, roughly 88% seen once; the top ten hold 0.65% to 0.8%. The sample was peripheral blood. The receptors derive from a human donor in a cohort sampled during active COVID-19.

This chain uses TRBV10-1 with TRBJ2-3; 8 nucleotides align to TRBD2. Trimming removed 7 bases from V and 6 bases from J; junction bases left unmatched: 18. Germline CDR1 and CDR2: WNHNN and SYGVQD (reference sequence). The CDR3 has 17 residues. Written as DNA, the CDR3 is TGCGCCAGCAACGGGGGGGACCGAAGAACGAAAGGGGATACGCAGTATTTT. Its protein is CASNGGDRRTKGDTQYF.

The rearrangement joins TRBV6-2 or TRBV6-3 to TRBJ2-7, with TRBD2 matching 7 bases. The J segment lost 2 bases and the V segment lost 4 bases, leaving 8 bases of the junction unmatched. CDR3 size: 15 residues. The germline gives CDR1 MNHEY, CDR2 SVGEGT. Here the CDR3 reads CASSSLPGGAYEQYF. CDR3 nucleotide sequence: TGTGCCAGCAGTTCTCTCCCGGGGGGTGCCTACGAGCAGTACTTC.

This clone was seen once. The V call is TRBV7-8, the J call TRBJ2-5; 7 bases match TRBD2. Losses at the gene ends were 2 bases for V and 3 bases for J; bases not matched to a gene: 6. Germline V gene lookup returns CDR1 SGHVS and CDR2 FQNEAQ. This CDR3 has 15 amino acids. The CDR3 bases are TGTGCCAGCAGCTTAACCCTCAGCGGGAAAGAGACCCAGTACTTC. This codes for CASSLTLSGKETQYF.

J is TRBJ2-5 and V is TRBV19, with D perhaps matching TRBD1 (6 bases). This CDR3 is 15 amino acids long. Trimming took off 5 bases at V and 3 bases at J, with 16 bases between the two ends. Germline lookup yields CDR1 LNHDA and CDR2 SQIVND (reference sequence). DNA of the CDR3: TGTGCCAGTAGTCCAAGAGCGACAGGCGAAGAGACCCAGTACTTC. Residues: CASSPRATGEETQYF.

CDR3 bases: TGTGCCAGCAGTTTAGGACAGGGGGTTTCCTACGAGCAGTACTTC. It yields the protein CASSLGQGVSYEQYF. The rearrangement uses TRBV27 and TRBJ2-7, with 10 bases identical to TRBD1. Germline CDR1 is MNHEY and CDR2 is SMNVEV (reference sequence). V lost 2 bases to trimming and J lost 1 base; unmatched junction nucleotides: 2. The CDR3 is made up of 15 amino acids.

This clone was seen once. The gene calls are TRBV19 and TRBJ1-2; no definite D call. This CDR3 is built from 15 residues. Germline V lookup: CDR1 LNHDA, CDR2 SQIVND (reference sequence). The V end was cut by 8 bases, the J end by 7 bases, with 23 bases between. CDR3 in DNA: TGTGCCAGTGCCACCACAGTTTACCCCGAGGGTGGCTACACCTTC. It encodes CASATTVYPEGGYTF.

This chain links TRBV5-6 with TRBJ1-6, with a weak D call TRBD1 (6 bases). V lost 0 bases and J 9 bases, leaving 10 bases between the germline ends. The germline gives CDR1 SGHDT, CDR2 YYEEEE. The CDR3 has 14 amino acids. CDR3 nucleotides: TGTGCCAGCAGCTTGGATGGCAGGGGTTCACCCCTCCACTTT. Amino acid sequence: CASSLDGRGSPLHF.

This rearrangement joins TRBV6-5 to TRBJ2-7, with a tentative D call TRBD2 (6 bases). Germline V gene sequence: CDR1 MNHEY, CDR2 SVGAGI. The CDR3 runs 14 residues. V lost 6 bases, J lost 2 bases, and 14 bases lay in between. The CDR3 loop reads CASRGPGLTYEQYF. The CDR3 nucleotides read TGTGCCAGCAGAGGCCCGGGACTGACCTACGAGCAGTACTTC.

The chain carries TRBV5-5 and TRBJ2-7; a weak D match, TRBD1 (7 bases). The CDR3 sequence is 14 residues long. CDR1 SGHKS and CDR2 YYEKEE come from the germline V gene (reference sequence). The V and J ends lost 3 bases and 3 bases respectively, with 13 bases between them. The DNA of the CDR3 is TGTGCCAGCAGCTCCCGCAGGGGGGACTACGAGCAGTACTTC. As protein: CASSSRRGDYEQYF.

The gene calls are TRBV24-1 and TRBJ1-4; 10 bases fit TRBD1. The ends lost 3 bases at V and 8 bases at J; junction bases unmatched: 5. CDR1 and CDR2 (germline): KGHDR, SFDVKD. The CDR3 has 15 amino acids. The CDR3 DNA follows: TGTGCCACCAGTGATCCCGGGACAGGGGACGAAAAACTGTTTTTT. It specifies CATSDPGTGDEKLFF.

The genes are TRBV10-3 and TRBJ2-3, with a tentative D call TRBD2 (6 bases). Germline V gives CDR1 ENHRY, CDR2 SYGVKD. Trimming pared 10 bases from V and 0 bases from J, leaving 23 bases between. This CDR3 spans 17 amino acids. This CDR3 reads CATLKLGMGGSTDTQYF. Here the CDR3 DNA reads TGTGCCACCCTTAAATTAGGTATGGGGGGTAGCACAGATACGCAGTATTTT.

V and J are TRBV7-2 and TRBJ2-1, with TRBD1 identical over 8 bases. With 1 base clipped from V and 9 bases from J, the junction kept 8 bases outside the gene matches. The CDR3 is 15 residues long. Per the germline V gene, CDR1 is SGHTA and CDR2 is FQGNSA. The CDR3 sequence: CASSLGPGQGGEQFF. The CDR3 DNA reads TGTGCCAGCAGCTTAGGCCCTGGACAGGGCGGTGAGCAGTTCTTC.

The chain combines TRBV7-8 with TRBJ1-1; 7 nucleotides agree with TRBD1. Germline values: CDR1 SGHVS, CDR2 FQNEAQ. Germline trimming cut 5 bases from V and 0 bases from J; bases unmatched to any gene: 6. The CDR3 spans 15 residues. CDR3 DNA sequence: TGTGCCAGCAGCCCCCAACAGGGGTTGAACACTGAAGCTTTCTTT. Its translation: CASSPQQGLNTEAFF.

The CDR3: CASTKHEDRVGNTIYF. The CDR3 bases are TGTGCCAGTACCAAACACGAGGACAGGGTAGGAAACACCATATATTTT. The V and J genes are TRBV19 and TRBJ1-3; 8 positions agree with TRBD1. Germline trimming cut 7 bases from V and 4 bases from J; bases unmatched to any gene: 12. The CDR3 covers 16 residues. Germline V gene sequence: CDR1 LNHDA, CDR2 SQIVND (reference sequence).

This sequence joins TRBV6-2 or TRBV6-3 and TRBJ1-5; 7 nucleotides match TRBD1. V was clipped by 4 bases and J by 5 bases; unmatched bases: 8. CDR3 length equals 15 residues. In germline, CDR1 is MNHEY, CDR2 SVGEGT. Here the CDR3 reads CASSSARDSDQPQHF. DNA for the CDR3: TGTGCCAGCAGTTCGGCCCGGGACAGTGATCAGCCCCAGCATTTT.

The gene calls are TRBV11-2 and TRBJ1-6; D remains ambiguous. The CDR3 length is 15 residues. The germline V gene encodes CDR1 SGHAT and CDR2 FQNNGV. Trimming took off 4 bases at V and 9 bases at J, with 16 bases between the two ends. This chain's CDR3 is CASSSRQRTFSPLHF. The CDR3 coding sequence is TGTGCCAGCAGCTCTCGGCAGCGGACTTTTTCACCCCTCCACTTT.

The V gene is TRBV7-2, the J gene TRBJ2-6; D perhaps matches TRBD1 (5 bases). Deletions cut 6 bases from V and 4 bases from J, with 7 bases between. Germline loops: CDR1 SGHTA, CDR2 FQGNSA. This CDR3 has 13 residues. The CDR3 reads CASRGAGANVLTF. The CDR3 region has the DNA TGTGCCAGCAGAGGGGCCGGGGCCAACGTCCTGACTTTC.

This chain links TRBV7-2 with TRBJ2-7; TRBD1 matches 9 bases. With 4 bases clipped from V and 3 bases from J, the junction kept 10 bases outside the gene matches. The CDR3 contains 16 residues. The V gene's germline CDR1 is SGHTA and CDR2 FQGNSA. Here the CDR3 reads CASSYTAGQGIYEQYF. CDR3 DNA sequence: TGTGCCAGCAGCTATACCGCGGGACAGGGTATCTACGAGCAGTACTTC.

This CDR3 reads CASSPTPTGVMFSGNTIYF. The CDR3 DNA reads TGCGCCAGCAGCCCCACACCCACAGGGGTAATGTTCTCTGGAAACACCATATATTTT. The V and J genes are TRBV5-1 and TRBJ1-3, with 7 bases matching TRBD1. Trimming took 4 bases from V and 0 from J; bases not matched to a gene: 16. Per the germline V gene, CDR1 is SGHRS and CDR2 is YFSETQ. The CDR3 length is 19 residues.

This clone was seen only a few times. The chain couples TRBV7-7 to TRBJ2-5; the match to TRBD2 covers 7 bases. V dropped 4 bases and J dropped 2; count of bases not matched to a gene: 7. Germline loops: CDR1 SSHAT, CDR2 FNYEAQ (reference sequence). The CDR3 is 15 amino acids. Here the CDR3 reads CASSWGLNLQETQYF. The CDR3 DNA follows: TGTGCCAGCAGCTGGGGACTAAACTTACAAGAGACCCAGTACTTC. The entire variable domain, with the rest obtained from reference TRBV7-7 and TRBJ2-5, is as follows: GAGVSQSPRYKVTKRGQDVTLRCDPISSHATLYWYQQALGQGPEFLTYFNYEAQPDKSGLPSDRFSAERPEGSISTLTIQRTEQRDSAMYRCASSWGLNLQETQYFGPGTRLLVL.

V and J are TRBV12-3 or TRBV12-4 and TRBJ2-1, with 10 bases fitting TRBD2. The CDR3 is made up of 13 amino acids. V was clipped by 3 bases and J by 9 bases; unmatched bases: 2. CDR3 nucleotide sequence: TGTGCCAGCAGTTTCGGACTAGCGGTTGAGCAGTTCTTC. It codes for CASSFGLAVEQFF.

The CDR3 sequence: CASSPTRVGDEQFF. The CDR3 DNA reads as TGTGCCAGTAGTCCTACGAGGGTTGGGGATGAGCAGTTCTTC. The rearrangement links TRBV19 to TRBJ2-1; a possible D gene is TRBD2 (5 bases). Germline CDR1 is LNHDA and CDR2 is SQIVND (reference sequence). The CDR3 is made up of 14 amino acids. Trimming stripped 5 bases from V and 8 bases from J, with 16 bases between.